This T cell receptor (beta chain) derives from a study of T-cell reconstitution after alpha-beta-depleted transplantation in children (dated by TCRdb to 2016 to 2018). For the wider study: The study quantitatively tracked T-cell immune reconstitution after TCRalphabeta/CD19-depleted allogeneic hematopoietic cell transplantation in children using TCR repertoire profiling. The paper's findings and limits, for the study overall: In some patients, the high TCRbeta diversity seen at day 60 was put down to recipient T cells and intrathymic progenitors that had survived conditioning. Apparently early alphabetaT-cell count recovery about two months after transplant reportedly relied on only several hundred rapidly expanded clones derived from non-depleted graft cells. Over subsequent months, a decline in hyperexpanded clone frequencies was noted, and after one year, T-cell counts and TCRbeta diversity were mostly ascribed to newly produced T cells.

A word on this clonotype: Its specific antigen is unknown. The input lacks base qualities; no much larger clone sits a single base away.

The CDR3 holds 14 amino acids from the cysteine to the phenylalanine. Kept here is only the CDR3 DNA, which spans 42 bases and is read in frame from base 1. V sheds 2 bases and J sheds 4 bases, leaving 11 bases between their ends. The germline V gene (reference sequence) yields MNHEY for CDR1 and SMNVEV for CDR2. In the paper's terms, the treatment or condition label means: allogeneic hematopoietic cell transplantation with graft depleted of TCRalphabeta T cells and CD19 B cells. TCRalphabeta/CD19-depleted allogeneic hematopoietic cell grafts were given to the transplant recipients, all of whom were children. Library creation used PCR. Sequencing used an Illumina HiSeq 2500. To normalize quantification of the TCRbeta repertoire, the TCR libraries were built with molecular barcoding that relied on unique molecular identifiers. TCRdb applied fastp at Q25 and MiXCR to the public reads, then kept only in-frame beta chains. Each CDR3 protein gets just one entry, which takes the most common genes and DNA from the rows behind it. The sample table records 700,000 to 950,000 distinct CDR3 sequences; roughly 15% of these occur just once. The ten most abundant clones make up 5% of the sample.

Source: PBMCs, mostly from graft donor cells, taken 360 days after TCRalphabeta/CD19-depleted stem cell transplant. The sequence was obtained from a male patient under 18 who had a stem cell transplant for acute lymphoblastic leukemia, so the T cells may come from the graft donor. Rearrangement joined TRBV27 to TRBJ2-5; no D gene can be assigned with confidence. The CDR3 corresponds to CASSLTTWGETQYF. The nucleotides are TGTGCCAGCAGTTTAACAACCTGGGGAGAGACCCAGTACTTC.